This T cell receptor beta chain was captured in a study of T cells in localized non-small cell lung cancer. Trimming pared 2 bases from V and 4 bases from J, leaving 14 bases between. Germline V lookup: CDR1 SEHNR, CDR2 FQNEAQ (reference sequence). CDR3 length: 15 residues. A word on this clone: The target antigen is unknown.

TCRdb's table, derived via immunoSEQ multiplex PCR, lists solely in-frame clones and lacks some. The sample records 23,000 or so clones, around 86% being singletons. General observations from the study: Appearance in adjacent lung was seen for a median approximately 58 of the top 100 tumor clones. Analysis by sequencing included only one tumor region, so heterogeneity remains possible. With higher T cell density in blood came longer overall survival. Clonality peaked in uninvolved adjacent lung rather than tumor.

The starting material was peripheral blood, obtained before any cancer treatment. The gene calls are TRBV7-9 and TRBJ1-2, with D perhaps TRBD1 (6 bases). This clonotype was sampled from a man between 40 and 69 years old with stage I squamous cell lung carcinoma. CDR3 loop: CASSLIAGEVYGYTF. The DNA of the CDR3 is TGTGCCAGCAGCTTAATCGCAGGGGAGGTCTATGGCTACACCTTC.